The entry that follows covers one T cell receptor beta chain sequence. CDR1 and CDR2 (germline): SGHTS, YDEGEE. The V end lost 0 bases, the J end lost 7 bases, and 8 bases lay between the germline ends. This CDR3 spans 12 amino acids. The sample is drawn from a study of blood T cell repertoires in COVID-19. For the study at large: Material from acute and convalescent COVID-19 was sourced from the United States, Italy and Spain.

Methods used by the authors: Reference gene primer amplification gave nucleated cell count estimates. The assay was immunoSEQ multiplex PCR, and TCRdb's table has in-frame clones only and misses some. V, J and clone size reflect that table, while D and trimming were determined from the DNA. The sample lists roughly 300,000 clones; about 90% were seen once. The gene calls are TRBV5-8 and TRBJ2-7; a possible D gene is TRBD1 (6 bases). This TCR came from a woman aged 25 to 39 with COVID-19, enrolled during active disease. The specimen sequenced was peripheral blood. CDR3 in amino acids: CASSLVGGEQYF. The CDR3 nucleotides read TGTGCCAGCAGCTTGGTAGGGGGTGAGCAGTACTTC. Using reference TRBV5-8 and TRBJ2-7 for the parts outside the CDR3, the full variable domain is EAGVTQSPTHLIKTRGQQATLRCSPISGHTSVYWYQQALGLGLQFLLWYDEGEERNRGNFPPRFSGRQFPNYSSELNVNALELEDSALYLCASSLVGGEQYFGPGTRLTVT.